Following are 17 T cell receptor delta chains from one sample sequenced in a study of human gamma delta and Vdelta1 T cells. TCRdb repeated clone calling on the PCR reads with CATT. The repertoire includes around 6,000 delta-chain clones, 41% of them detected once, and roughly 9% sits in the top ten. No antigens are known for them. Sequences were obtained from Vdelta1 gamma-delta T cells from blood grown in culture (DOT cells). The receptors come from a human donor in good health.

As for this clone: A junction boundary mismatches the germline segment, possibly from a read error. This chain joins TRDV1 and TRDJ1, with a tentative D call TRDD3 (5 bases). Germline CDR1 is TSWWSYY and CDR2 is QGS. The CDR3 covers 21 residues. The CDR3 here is CALGEVLLHHGPGAFTDKFIF. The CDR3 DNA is TGTGCTCTTGGGGAAGTACTTCTCCACCATGGTCCGGGGGCTTTCACCGATAAATTCATCTTT.

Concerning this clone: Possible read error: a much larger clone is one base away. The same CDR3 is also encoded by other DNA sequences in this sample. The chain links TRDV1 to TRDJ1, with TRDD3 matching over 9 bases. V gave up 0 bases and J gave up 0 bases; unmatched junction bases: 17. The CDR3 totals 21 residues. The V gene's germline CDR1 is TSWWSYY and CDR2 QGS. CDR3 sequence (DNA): TGTGCTCTTGGGGAACTTATCCAACCGGTACTGGGGGAAAAGTACACCGATAAACTCATCTTT. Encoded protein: CALGELIQPVLGEKYTDKLIF.

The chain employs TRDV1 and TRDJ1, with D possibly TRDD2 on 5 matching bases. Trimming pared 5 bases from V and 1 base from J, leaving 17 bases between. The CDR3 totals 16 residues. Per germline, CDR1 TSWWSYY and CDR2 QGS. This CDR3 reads CALGLPAPTLTDKLIF. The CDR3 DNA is TGTGCTCTTGGGCTCCCCGCCCCTACCCTCACCGATAAACTCATCTTT.

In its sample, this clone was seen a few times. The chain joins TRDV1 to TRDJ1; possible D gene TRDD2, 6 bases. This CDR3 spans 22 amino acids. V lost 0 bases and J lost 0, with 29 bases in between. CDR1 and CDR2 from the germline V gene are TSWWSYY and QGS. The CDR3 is CALGELKPPLPLKTADTDKLIF. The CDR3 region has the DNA TGTGCTCTTGGGGAACTAAAACCCCCTCTTCCTTTAAAGACTGCCGACACCGATAAACTCATCTTT.

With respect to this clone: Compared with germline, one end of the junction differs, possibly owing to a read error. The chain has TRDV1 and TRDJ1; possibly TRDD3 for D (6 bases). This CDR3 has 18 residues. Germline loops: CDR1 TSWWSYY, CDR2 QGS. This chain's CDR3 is CAHGELGLRALGVDKLIF. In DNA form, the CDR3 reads TGTGCTCATGGGGAACTAGGGCTAAGGGCTTTGGGGGTCGATAAACTCATCTTT.

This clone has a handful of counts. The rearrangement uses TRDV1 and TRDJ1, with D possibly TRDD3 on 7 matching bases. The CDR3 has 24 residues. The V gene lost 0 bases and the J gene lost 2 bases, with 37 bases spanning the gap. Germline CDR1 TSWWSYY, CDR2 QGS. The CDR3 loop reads CALGELVAFPLTGIPAGGTDKLIF. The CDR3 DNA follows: TGTGCTCTTGGGGAACTGGTGGCCTTCCCCCTGACTGGGATACCTGCGGGGGGAACCGATAAACTCATCTTT.

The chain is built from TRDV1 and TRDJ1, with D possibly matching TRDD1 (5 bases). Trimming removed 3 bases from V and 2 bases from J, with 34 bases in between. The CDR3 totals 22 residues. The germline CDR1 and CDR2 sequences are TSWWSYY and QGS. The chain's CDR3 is CALGDQTPFYTVTNKGTDKLIF. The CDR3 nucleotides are TGTGCTCTTGGGGATCAGACGCCTTTCTATACAGTCACAAATAAGGGAACCGATAAACTCATCTTT.

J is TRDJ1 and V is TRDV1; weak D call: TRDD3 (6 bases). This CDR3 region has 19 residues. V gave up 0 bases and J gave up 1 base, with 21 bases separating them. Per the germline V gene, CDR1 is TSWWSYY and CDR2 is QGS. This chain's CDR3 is CALGELFLEGWGCTDKLIF. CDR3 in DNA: TGTGCTCTTGGGGAACTTTTCCTTGAAGGCTGGGGATGCACCGATAAACTCATCTTT.

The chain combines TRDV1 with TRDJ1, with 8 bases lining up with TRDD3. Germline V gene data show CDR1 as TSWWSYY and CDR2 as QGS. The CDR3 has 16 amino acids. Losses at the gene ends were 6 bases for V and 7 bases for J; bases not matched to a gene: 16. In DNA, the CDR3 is TGTGCTCTTGGCCTCCTACGTTGGGCTGGGGGACTTAAACTCATCTTT. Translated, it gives CALGLLRWAGGLKLIF.

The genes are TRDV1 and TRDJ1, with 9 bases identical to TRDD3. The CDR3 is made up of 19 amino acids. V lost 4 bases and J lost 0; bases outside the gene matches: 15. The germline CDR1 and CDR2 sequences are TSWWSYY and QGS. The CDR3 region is CALGVPRPTGDTYTDKLIF. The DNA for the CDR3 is TGTGCTCTTGGGGTCCCCCGGCCTACTGGGGATACGTACACCGATAAACTCATCTTT.

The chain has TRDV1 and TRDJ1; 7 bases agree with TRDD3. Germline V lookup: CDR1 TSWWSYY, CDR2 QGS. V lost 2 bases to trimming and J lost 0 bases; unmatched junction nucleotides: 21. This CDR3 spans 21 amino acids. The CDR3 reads CALGELFSSPFWGRNTDKLIF. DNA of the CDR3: TGTGCTCTTGGGGAATTATTTTCCTCACCCTTTTGGGGGAGGAACACCGATAAACTCATCTTT.

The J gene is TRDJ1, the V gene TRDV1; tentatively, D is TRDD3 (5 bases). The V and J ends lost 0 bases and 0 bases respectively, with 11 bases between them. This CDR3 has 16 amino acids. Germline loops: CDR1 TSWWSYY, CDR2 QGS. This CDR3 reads CALGELRGRNTDKLIF. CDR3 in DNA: TGTGCTCTTGGGGAACTAAGGGGACGAAACACCGATAAACTCATCTTT.

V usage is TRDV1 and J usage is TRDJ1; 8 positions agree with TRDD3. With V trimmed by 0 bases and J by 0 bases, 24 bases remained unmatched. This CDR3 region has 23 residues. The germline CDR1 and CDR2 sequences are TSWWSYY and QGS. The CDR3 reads CALGELRAFPSHWGSRYTDKLIF. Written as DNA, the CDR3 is TGTGCTCTTGGGGAACTCCGGGCCTTCCCTTCGCACTGGGGGTCGAGGTACACCGATAAACTCATCTTT.

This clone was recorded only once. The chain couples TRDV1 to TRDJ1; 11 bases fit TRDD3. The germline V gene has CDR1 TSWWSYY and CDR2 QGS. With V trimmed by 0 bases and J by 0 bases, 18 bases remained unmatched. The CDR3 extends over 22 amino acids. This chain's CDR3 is CALGELPILMGDTVGYTDKLIF. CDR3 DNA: TGTGCTCTTGGGGAACTTCCTATCCTTATGGGGGATACGGTAGGGTACACCGATAAACTCATCTTT.

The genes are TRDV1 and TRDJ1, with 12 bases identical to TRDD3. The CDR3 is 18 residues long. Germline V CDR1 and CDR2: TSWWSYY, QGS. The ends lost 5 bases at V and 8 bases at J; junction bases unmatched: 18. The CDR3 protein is CALGTSFPVLGDTRKLIF. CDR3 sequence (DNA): TGTGCTCTTGGGACCTCCTTCCCCGTACTGGGGGATACTAGGAAACTCATCTTT.

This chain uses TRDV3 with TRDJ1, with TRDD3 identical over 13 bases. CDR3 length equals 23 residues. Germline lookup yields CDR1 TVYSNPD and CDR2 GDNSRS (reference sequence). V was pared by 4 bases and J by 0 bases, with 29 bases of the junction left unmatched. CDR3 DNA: TGTGCCTCGCTCCACTTTACTTCACGGGGAAAACTGGGGGATACGACCTACACCGATAAACTCATCTTT. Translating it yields CASLHFTSRGKLGDTTYTDKLIF.

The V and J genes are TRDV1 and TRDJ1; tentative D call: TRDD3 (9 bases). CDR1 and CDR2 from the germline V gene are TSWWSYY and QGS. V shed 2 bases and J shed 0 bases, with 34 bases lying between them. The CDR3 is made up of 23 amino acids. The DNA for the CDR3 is TGTGCTCTTGGGGAAATTGTGGGGCTTCCTACGTTTGGGGATACGGTCAACACCGATAAACTCATCTTT. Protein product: CALGEIVGLPTFGDTVNTDKLIF.